This T cell receptor (beta chain) was captured by sequencing in a study of T cells after yellow fever vaccination. Broader study findings: Abundant contaminating clonotypes from the bulk population could appear in FACS-sorted repertoires. The appearance of a small share of clonotypes in both CD4 and CD8 compartments was observed.

Trimming cost V 4 bases and J 6 bases, with 10 bases left between them. Germline CDR1 reads KGHDR; CDR2 reads SFDVKD. This CDR3 contains 13 residues. This clonotype has at least ten counts. Its specificity is unknown. TCRdb re-called the 5' RACE reads with MiXCR, one entry per CDR3 protein. The sample includes some 320,000 distinct CDR3 sequences, approximately 4% of them seen just once. The chain joins TRBV24-1 to TRBJ2-3; unclear D gene. Sequenced material: PBMCs, taken 15 days after the yellow fever booster vaccination. This clonotype originated in a man aged 18 to 30 who received the YFV17D yellow fever vaccine. The CDR3 is CATSDRLGDTQYF. The CDR3, as DNA: TGTGCCACCAGTGACAGACTCGGGGATACGCAGTATTTT.